This T cell receptor (beta chain) was retrieved from a study of cytomegalovirus exposure and HLA in healthy donors. With 60 Vbeta and 13 Jbeta primers, the PCR was carried out. Assay used: immunoSEQ multiplex PCR; TCRdb lists only in-frame clones, some missing. The table lists tens of thousands of clones, 69% of them singletons, with around 2.5% in the top ten. General study points: Being productive about 87% or about 30% of the time was typical of most TCR beta V segments in an earlier analysis. Serostatus for CMV was the only available immune exposure information.

About this clone itself: What it recognizes is unknown.

V was cut by 5 bases and J by 9 bases, with 17 bases left in between. Germline values: CDR1 SNHLY, CDR2 FYNNEI. The CDR3 consists of 15 residues. The clonotype comes from a man between 50 and 59 years old in good health and CMV-seronegative. The gene calls are TRBV2 and TRBJ1-6, with D hard to call. What was sequenced was PBMCs. The CDR3 nucleotides are TGTGCCAGCAGTCCCAGGACTGGGATGAGTTCACCCCTCCACTTT. It codes for CASSPRTGMSSPLHF.